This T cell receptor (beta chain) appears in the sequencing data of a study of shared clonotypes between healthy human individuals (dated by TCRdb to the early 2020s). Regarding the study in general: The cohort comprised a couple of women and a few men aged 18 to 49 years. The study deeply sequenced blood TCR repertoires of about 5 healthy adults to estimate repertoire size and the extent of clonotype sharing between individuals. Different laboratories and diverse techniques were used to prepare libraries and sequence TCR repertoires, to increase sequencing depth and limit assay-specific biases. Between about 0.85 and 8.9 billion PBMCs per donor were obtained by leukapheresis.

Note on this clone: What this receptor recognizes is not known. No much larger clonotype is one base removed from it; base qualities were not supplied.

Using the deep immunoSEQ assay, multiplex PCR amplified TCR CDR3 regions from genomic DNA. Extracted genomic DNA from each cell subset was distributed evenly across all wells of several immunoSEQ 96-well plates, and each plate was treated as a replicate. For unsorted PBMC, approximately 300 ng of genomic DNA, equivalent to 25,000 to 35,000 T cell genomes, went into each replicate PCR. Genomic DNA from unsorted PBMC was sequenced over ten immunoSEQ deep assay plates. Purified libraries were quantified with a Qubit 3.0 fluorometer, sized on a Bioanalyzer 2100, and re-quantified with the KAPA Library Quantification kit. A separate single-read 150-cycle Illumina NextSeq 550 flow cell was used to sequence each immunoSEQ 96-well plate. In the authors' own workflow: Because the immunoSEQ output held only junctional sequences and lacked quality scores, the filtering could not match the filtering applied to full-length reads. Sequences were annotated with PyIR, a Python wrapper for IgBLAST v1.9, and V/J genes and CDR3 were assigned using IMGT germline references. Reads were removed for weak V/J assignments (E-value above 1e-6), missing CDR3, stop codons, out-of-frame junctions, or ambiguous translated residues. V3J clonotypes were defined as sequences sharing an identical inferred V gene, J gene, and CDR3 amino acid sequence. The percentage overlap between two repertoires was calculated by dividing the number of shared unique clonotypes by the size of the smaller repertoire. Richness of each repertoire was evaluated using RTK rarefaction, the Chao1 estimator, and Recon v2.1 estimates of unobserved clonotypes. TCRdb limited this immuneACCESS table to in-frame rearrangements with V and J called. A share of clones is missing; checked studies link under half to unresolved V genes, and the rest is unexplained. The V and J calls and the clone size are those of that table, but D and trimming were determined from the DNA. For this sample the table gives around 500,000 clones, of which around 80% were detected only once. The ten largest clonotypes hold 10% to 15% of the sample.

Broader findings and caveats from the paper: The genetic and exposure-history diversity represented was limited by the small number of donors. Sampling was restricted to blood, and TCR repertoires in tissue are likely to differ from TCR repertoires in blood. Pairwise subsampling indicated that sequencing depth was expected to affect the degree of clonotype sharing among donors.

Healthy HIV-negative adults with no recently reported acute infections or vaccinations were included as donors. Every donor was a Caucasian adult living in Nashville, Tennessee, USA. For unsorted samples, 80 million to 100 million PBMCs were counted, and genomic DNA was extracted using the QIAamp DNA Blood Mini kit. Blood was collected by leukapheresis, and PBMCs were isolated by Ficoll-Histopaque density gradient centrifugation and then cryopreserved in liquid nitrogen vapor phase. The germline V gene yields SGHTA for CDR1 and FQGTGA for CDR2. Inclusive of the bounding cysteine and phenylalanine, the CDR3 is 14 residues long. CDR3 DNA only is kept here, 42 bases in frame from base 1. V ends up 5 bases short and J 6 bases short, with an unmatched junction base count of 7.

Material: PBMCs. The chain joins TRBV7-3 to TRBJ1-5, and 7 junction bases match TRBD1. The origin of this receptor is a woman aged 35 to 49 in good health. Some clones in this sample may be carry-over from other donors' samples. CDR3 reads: CASSPTGTAQPQHF. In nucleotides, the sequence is TGTGCCAGCAGCCCGACCGGGACAGCTCAGCCCCAGCATTTT.